This T cell receptor beta chain was identified during a study of response to subunit inactivated influenza vaccine. Study observations and caveats: Authors proposed each seasonal influenza vaccination draws in few new T cells.

TCRdb fed the RT-PCR reads into MiXCR, producing one record per CDR3 protein. The table records 490,000 or so distinct CDR3 sequences, around 8% of them present only once. Trimming shortened V by 1 base and J by 4 bases, and 11 bases separated the two germline ends. Per the germline V gene, CDR1 is DFQATT and CDR2 is SNEGSKA (reference sequence). The CDR3 consists of 14 residues. In this sample, this clonotype turned up once. Its antigen is currently unknown. This chain connects TRBV20-1 to TRBJ1-5, with D unclear. The sequencing here drew on PBMCs from blood, taken less than 30 months after vaccination. This clonotype was obtained from a man aged 50-75 years who received an inactivated influenza vaccine. The CDR3 DNA sequence: TGCAGTGCTAGAGTTAGCGCGGGGAATCAGCCCCAGCATTTT. Residues: CSARVSAGNQPQHF.